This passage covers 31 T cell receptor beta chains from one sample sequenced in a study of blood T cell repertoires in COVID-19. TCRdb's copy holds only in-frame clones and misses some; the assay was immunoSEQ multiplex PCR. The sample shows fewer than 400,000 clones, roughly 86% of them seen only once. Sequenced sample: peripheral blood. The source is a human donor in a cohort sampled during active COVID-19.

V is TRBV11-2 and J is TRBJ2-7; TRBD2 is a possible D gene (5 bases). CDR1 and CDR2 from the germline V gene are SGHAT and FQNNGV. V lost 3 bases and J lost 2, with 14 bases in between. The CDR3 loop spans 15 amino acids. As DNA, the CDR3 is TGTGCCAGCAGCTTTAGCGCGTCTTTCGCCTACGAGCAGTACTTC. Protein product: CASSFSASFAYEQYF.

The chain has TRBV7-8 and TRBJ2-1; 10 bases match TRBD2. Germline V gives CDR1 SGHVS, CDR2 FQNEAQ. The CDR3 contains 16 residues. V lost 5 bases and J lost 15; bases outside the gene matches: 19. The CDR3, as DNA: TGTGCCAGCAGCCCCGTCCGAGCGGGGGGGCCGAATCCACCGTTCTTC. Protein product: CASSPVRAGGPNPPFF.

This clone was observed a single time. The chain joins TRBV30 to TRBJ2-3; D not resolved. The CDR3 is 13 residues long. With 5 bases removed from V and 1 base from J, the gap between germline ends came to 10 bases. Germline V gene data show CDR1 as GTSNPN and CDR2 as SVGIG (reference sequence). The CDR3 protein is CAWGSSGTDTQYF. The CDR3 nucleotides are TGTGCCTGGGGGTCTTCGGGCACAGATACGCAGTATTTT.

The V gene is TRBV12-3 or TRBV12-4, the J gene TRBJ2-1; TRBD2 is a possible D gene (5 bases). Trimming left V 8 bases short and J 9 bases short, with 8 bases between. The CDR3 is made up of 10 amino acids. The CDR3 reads CASGRGEQFF. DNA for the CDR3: TGTGCCAGCGGACGGGGTGAGCAGTTCTTC.

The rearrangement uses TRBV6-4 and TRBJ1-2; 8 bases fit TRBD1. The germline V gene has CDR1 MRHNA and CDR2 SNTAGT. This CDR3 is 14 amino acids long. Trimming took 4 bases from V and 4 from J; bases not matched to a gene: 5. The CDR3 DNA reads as TGTGCCAGCAGTGCCGAAGGACAGGGCTATGGCTACACCTTC. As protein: CASSAEGQGYGYTF.

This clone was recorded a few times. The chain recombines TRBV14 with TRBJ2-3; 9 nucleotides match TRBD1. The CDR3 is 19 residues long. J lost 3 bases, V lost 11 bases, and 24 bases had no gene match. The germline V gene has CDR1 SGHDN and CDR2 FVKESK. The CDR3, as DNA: TGTGCCTGCCTCTTACCAGGGACAGGGAGTCGACTAGATACAGATACGCAGTATTTT. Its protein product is CACLLPGTGSRLDTDTQYF. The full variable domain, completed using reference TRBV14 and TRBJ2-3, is EAGVTQFPSHSVIEKGQTVTLRCDPISGHDNLYWYRRVMGKEIKFLLHFVKESKQDESGMPNNRFLAERTGGTYSTLKVQPAELEDSGVYFCACLLPGTGSRLDTDTQYFGPGTRLTVL.

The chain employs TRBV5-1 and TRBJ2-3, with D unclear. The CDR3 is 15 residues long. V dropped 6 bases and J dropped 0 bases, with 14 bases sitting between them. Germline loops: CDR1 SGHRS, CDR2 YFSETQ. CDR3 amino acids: CASKITQASTDTQYF. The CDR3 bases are TGCGCCAGCAAGATTACCCAAGCTAGCACAGATACGCAGTATTTT.

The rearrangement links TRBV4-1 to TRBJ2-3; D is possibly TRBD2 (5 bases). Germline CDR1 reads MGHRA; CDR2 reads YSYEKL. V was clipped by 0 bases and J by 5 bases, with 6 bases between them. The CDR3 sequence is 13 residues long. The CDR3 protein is CASSQDRGDTQYF. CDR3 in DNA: TGCGCCAGCAGCCAAGATCGGGGAGATACGCAGTATTTT.

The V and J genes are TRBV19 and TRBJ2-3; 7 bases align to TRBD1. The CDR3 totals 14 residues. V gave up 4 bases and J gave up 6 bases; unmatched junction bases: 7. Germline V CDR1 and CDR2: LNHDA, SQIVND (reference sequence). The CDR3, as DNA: TGTGCCAGTAGTAGGATAGGGGGCGGGGATACGCAGTATTTT. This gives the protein CASSRIGGGDTQYF.

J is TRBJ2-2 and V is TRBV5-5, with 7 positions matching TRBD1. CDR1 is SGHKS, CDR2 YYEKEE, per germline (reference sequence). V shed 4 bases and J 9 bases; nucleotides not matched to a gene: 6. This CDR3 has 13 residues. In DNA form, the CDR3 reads TGTGCCAGCAGCCGGGACAGTTCGAGGGAGCTGTTTTTT. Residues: CASSRDSSRELFF.

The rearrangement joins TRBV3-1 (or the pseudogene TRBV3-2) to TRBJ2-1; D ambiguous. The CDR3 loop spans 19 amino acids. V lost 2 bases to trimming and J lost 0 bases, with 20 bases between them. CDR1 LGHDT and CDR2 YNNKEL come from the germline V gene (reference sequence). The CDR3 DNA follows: TGTGCCAGCAGCCAAAAACCCGCCCGGTCCTGGAGCTCCTACAATGAGCAGTTCTTC. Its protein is CASSQKPARSWSSYNEQFF.

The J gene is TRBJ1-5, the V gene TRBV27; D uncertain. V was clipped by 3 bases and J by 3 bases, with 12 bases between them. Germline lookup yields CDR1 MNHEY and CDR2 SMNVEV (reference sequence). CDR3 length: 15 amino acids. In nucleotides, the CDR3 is TGTGCCAGCAGTTTCACCCCAGGTGCCAATCAGCCCCAGCATTTT. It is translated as CASSFTPGANQPQHF.

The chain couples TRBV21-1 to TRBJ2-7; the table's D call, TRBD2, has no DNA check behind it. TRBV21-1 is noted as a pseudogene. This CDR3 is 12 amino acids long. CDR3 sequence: CASSKASDEQYF. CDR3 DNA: TGTGCCAGCAGCAAAGCGTCCGACGAGCAGTACTTC.

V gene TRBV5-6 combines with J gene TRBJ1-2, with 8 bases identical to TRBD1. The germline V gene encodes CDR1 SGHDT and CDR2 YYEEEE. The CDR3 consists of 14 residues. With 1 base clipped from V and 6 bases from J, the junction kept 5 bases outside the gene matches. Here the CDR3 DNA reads TGTGCCAGCAGCTTGCCGCAGGGGGCAAATGGCTACACCTTC. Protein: CASSLPQGANGYTF.

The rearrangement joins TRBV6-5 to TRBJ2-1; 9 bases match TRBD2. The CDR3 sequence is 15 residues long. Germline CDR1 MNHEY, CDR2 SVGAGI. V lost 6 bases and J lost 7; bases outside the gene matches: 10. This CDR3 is CASSSRGGAGNEQFF. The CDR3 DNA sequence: TGTGCCAGCAGCTCTCGCGGGGGGGCGGGGAATGAGCAGTTCTTC.

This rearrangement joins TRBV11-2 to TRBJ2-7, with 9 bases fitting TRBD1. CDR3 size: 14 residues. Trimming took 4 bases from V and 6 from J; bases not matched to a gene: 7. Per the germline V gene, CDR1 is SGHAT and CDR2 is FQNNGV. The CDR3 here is CASSWGQGDSEQYF. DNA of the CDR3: TGTGCCAGCAGCTGGGGACAGGGAGACTCCGAGCAGTACTTC.

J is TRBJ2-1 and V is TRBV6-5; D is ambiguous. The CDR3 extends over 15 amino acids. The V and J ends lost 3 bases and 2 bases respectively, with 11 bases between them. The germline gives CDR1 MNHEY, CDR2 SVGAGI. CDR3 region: CASSYYLTPYNEQFF. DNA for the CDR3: TGTGCCAGCAGTTATTACCTAACTCCCTACAATGAGCAGTTCTTC.

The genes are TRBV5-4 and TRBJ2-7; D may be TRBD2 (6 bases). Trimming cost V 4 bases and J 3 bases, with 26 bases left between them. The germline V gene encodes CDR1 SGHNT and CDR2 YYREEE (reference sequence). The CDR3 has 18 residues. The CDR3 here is CASSLLWEADPLGYEQYF. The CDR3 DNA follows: TGTGCCAGCAGCCTCCTATGGGAGGCGGACCCTTTGGGCTACGAGCAGTACTTC.

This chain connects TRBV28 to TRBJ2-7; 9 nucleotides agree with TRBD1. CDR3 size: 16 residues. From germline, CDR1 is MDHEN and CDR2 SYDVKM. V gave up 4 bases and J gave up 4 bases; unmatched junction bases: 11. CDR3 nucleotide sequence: TGTGCCAGCAGTTACGCGCCCCGGGACAGGGATTACGAGCAGTACTTC. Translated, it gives CASSYAPRDRDYEQYF.

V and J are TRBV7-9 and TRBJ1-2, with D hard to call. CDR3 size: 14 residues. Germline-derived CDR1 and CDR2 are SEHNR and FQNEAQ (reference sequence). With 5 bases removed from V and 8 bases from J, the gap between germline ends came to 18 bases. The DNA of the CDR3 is TGTGCCAGCAGCCTGGCCCAACCCATCGGGGGCTACACCTTC. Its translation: CASSLAQPIGGYTF.

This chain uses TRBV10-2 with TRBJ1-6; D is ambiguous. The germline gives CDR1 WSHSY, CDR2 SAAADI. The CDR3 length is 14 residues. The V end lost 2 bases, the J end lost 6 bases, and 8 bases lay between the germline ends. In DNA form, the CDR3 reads TGCGCCAGCAGTGAGGGCAATCTTAATTCACCCCTCCACTTT. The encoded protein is CASSEGNLNSPLHF.

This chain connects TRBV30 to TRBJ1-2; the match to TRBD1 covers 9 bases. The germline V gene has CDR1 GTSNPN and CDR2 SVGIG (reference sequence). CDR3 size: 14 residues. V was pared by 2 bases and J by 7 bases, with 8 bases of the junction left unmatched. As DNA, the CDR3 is TGTGCCTGGAGTTTAGGACAGGGGTTTAGTGGCTACACCTTC. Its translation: CAWSLGQGFSGYTF.

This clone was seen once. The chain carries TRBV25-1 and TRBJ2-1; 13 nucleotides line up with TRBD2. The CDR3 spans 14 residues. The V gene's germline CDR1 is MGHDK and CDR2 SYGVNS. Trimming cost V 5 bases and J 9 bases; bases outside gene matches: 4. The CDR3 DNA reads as TGTGCCAGCAGTACTAGCGGGGGGGGAGGTGAGCAGTTCTTC. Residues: CASSTSGGGGEQFF.

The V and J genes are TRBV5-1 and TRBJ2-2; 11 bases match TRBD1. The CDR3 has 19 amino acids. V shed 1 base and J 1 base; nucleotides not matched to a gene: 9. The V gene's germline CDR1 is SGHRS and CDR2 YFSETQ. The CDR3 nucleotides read TGCGCCAGCAGCTTGCGCCCGGGACAGGGGGTTAAGAACACCGGGGAGCTGTTTTTT. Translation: CASSLRPGQGVKNTGELFF.

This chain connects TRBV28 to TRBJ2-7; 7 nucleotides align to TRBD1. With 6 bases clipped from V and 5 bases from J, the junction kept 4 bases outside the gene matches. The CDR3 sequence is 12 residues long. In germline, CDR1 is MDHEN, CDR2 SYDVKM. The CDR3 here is CASRSTGNEQYF. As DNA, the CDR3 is TGTGCCAGCAGATCGACAGGGAACGAGCAGTACTTC.

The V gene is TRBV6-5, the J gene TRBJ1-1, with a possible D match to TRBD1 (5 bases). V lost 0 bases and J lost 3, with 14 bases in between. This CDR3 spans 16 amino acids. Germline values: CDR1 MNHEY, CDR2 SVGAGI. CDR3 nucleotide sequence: TGTGCCAGCAGTTACTCCAGGGTTGCCTGGGACACTGAAGCTTTCTTT. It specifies CASSYSRVAWDTEAFF.

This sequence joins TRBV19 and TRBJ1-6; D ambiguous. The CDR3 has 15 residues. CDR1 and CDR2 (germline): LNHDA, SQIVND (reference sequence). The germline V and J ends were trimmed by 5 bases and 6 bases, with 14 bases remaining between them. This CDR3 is CASSGSGYSNSPLHF. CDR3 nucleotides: TGTGCCAGTAGTGGATCCGGCTACAGTAATTCACCCCTCCACTTT. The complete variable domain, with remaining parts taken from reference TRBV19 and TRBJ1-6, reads DGGITQSPKYLFRKEGQNVTLSCEQNLNHDAMYWYRQDPGQGLRLIYYSQIVNDFQKGDIAEGYSVSREKKESFPLTVTSAQKNPTAFYLCASSGSGYSNSPLHFGNGTRLTVT.

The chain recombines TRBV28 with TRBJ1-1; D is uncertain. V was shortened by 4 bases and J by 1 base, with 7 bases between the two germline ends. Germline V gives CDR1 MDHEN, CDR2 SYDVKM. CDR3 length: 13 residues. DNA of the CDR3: TGTGCCAGCAGTTCGTCTCGGAACACTGAAGCTTTCTTT. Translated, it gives CASSSSRNTEAFF. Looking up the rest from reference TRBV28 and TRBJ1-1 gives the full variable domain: DVKVTQSSRYLVKRTGEKVFLECVQDMDHENMFWYRQDPGLGLRLIYFSYDVKMKEKGDIPEGYSVSREKKERFSLILESASTNQTSMYLCASSSSRNTEAFFGQGTRLTVV.

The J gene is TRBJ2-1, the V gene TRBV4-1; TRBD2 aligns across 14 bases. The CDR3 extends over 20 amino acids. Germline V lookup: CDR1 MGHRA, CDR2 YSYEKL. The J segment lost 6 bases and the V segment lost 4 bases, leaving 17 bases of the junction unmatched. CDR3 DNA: TGCGCCAGCAGCCGTAAGCGAGGGACTAGCGGGAGAGGATGGGGCAATGAGCAGTTCTTC. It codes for CASSRKRGTSGRGWGNEQFF.

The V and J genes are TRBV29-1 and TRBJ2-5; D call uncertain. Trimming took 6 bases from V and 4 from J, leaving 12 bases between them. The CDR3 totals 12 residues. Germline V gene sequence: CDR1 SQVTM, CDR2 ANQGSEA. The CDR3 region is CSVKRQRETQYF. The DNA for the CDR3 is TGCAGCGTCAAGAGGCAGAGAGAGACCCAGTACTTC.

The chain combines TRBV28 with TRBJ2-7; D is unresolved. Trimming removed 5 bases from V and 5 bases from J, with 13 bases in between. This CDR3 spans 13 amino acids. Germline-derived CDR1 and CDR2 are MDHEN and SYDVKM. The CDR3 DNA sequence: TGTGCCAGCAGTCTTGAAGAGGTCGACGAGCAGTACTTC. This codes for CASSLEEVDEQYF.